These T cell receptor beta chains were read from a single sample in a study of T-cell memory formation after mild COVID-19. TCRdb used MiXCR to reprocess the 5' RACE reads, holding one entry per CDR3 protein. The sample has about 560,000 distinct CDR3 sequences; 15% to 20% are singletons. Specimen: PBMCs or a T cell subset sorted from them (not recorded which). Receptors were obtained from an adult woman who had mild COVID-19 (a few samples of this study predate the infection). Cell type and time point are not known. Each CDR3 is given with its conserved first and last residue. A D gene is named only where the DNA matches it firmly. Clone size is stated in some rows and not others, as once, few, many or a class when expanded.

TRBJ1-3,-,TRBV12-3/TRBV12-4,-,CASRLQLTGNTIYF,TGTGCCAGCAGACTACAGCTTACTGGAAACACCATATATTTT
TRBJ2-3,-,TRBV5-1,few,CASSLGQVGGDTQYF,TGCGCCAGCAGCTTGGGACAGGTGGGGGGAGATACGCAGTATTTT
TRBJ2-7,TRBD1,TRBV6-2/TRBV6-3,few,CASSFSGTAIYEQYF,TGTGCCAGCAGTTTCTCCGGGACAGCAATCTACGAGCAGTACTTC
TRBJ1-1,-,TRBV6-5,-,CASSYSLIDAEAFF,TGTGCCAGCAGTTACTCGCTTATTGACGCTGAAGCTTTCTTT
TRBJ2-5,TRBD2,TRBV10-3,-,CAISDHRDSGRDQETQYF,TGTGCCATCAGTGATCACCGGGATAGCGGGAGGGACCAAGAGACCCAGTACTTC
TRBJ2-1,TRBD2,TRBV6-2/TRBV6-3,-,CASKPSGRLDEQFF,TGTGCCAGCAAACCCAGCGGGAGGCTCGATGAGCAGTTCTTC
TRBJ2-5,-,TRBV5-1,many,CASSRQETQYF,TGTGCCAGCAGTCGACAGGAGACCCAGTACTTC
TRBJ2-6,-,TRBV30,few,CAWNAGANVLTF,TGTGCCTGGAATGCCGGGGCCAACGTCCTGACTTTC
TRBJ2-1,TRBD2,TRBV20-1,few,CSAGVAGGNNEQFF,TGCAGTGCGGGAGTAGCGGGAGGGAACAATGAGCAGTTCTTC
TRBJ1-2,TRBD1,TRBV20-1,few,CSAFNRGGYTF,TGCAGTGCTTTTAACAGGGGTGGCTACACCTTC
TRBJ1-5,-,TRBV27,-,CASSFNGFNQPQHF,TGTGCCAGCAGTTTCAACGGCTTCAATCAGCCCCAGCATTTT
TRBJ1-1,-,TRBV5-1,-,CASSLNLGLNTEAFF,TGCGCCAGCAGCTTGAACTTAGGGTTGAACACTGAAGCTTTCTTT
TRBJ1-2,TRBD1,TRBV5-1,few,CASSFGDRALGYGYTF,TGCGCCAGCAGCTTCGGGGACAGGGCCCTTGGCTATGGCTACACCTTC
TRBJ2-7,-,TRBV4-1,-,CASSQGLELRREQYF,TGCGCCAGCAGCCAGGGGCTCGAATTGAGGAGGGAGCAGTACTTC
TRBJ2-2,TRBD1,TRBV23-1,-,CASSHKTGTTGELFF,TGCGCCAGCAGTCACAAGACAGGGACGACCGGGGAGCTGTTTTTT
TRBJ2-5,-,TRBV12-3/TRBV12-4,many,CASAGVGETQYF,TGTGCCAGCGCAGGTGTAGGTGAGACCCAGTACTTC